A single sample gave rise to the 22 T cell receptor beta chains below, sequenced in a study of regulatory T cells in long-lasting Graves disease. The time point denotes: newly diagnosed GD, antithyroid drugs for less than 3 months. The authors made the TCR library using RNA they extracted from PBMCs. Sequencing libraries for TCR beta were prepared with iRepertoire HTBI primers and Arm-PCR of CDR3 regions. TCRdb independently ran MiXCR on the multiplex PCR reads; one entry per CDR3 protein. In the table there are roughly 560,000 distinct CDR3 sequences, about 16% of which are singletons. The same sample was also used in a study of T cells in Graves' hyperthyroidism and ophthalmopathy.

Sample: peripheral blood mononuclear cells (PBMCs), taken at new diagnosis, from a patient treated with antithyroid drugs. These receptors all come from a woman aged 40 to 65 with Graves disease.

In its sample, this clonotype was seen many times. The V call is TRBV12-3 or TRBV12-4, the J call TRBJ1-6, with D hard to call. The CDR3 spans 14 residues. Trimming took off 7 bases at V and 2 bases at J, with 9 bases between the two ends. CDR3 protein: CASTSGTYNSPLHF. DNA of the CDR3: TGTGCCAGCACCTCAGGCACCTATAATTCACCCCTCCACTTT.

This clonotype has a count of ten or more. The chain uses TRBV18 and TRBJ1-1; 8 positions agree with TRBD1. CDR3 size: 15 residues. Germline CDR1 and CDR2: KGHSH and LQKENI. The junction had 6 bases not matched to a gene; V was cut back by 4 bases and J by 2 bases. CDR3: CASSQDRDLNTEAFF. CDR3 bases: TGTGCCAGCTCACAGGACAGGGATCTCAACACTGAAGCTTTCTTT.

The sample holds many counts of this clonotype. The chain couples TRBV7-2 to TRBJ2-1; D uncertain. The ends were cut back, 5 bases at V and 9 bases at J, with 11 bases in the middle. Germline V gene sequence: CDR1 SGHTA, CDR2 FQGNSA. The CDR3 is 12 amino acids. In nucleotides, the CDR3 is TGTGCCAGCAGCCTCACCCGTGGTGAGCAGTTCTTC. Translated: CASSLTRGEQFF.

This clonotype was observed a handful of times. This chain connects TRBV19 to TRBJ2-5; D gene unclear. Looked up from germline, CDR1 is LNHDA and CDR2 is SQIVND (reference sequence). V was clipped by 2 bases and J by 4 bases, with 8 bases between them. The CDR3 covers 13 residues. CDR3 coding DNA: TGTGCCAGTAGTATATCGCCGGGAGAGACCCAGTACTTC. Residues: CASSISPGETQYF.

This clonotype was seen many times. This chain connects TRBV12-3 or TRBV12-4 to TRBJ2-3; possible D gene TRBD2, 7 bases. This CDR3 is built from 14 residues. The V and J ends lost 0 bases and 8 bases respectively, with 12 bases between them. The CDR3 DNA sequence: TGTGCCAGCAGTTTAGCGGGGGGGGCGGGTACGCAGTATTTT. Its translation is CASSLAGGAGTQYF.

This clonotype was seen many times. CDR3 residues: CAISESTLEADEQFF. CDR3 in DNA: TGTGCCATCAGTGAGTCGACCCTAGAGGCGGATGAGCAGTTCTTC. The rearrangement joins TRBV10-3 to TRBJ2-1, with D unresolved. Germline V lookup: CDR1 ENHRY, CDR2 SYGVKD. CDR3 size: 15 residues. V was clipped by 0 bases and J by 8 bases, with 14 bases between them.

This clonotype was seen repeatedly, ten times or more. J is TRBJ2-3 and V is TRBV3-1; the D gene is possibly TRBD2 (7 bases). The CDR3 is made up of 17 amino acids. Trimming removed 3 bases at V and 0 bases at J, with 16 bases between. The germline gives CDR1 LGHDT, CDR2 YNNKEL (reference sequence). The DNA for the CDR3 is TGTGCCAGCAGCCAGACCGCGGCGGGGGCTAGCACAGATACGCAGTATTTT. Protein sequence: CASSQTAAGASTDTQYF.

This clonotype was seen repeatedly, ten times or more. This sequence joins TRBV6-2 or TRBV6-3 and TRBJ1-5, with D maybe TRBD1 (5 bases). Germline V gene lookup returns CDR1 MNHEY and CDR2 SVGEGT. Trimming took 1 base from V and 5 from J, leaving 12 bases between them. CDR3 length: 15 amino acids. CDR3 protein: CASSYWGGRYQPQHF. The CDR3 nucleotides are TGTGCCAGCAGTTACTGGGGGGGACGATATCAGCCCCAGCATTTT.

This clonotype was seen many times. This chain uses TRBV5-1 with TRBJ2-7; tentatively, D is TRBD2 (5 bases). CDR1 is SGHRS and CDR2 is YFSETQ in the germline V gene. Trimming left V 5 bases short and J 6 bases short, with 18 bases between. This CDR3 contains 14 residues. The CDR3 spells CASRFPSSTGEQYF. For the CDR3, the DNA is TGCGCCAGCAGGTTCCCTAGCAGCACCGGCGAGCAGTACTTC.

V and J are TRBV19 and TRBJ1-5; D is unresolved. The length of the CDR3 is 16 residues. V lost 4 bases, J lost 3 bases, and 16 bases lay in between. Germline assignment: CDR1 LNHDA and CDR2 SQIVND (reference sequence). Here the CDR3 DNA reads TGTGCCAGTAGTACTCAAAGAGGGAGGCCCAATCAGCCCCAGCATTTT. Amino acid sequence: CASSTQRGRPNQPQHF.

This clonotype was found many times. V gene TRBV11-2 combines with J gene TRBJ2-1; no reliable D call. The CDR3 has 14 residues. Germline CDR1 SGHAT, CDR2 FQNNGV. The V end was cut by 1 base, the J end by 3 bases, with 7 bases between. The CDR3 nucleotides read TGTGCCAGCAGCTTAGGTGCCAGCTACAATGAGCAGTTCTTC. It translates to CASSLGASYNEQFF.

This clonotype was recorded many times. The V call is TRBV2, the J call TRBJ1-1; possibly TRBD1 for D (5 bases). The ends were cut back, 7 bases at V and 8 bases at J, with 11 bases in the middle. Per the germline V gene, CDR1 is SNHLY and CDR2 is FYNNEI. This CDR3 contains 11 residues. For the CDR3, the DNA is TGTGCCAGCATTGCGTGGACAGAAGCTTTCTTT. Translation: CASIAWTEAFF.

Regarding this clonotype: Since a much larger clone is just one base distant, this may be a read error. This chain connects TRBV2 to TRBJ2-5; D not resolved. Germline V CDR1 and CDR2: SNHLY, FYNNEI. This CDR3 region has 12 residues. CDR3 residues: CAGRLGLETQYF. The DNA of the CDR3 is TGTGCCGGCAGGTTAGGGTTAGAGACCCAGTACTTC.

This rearrangement joins TRBV25-1 to TRBJ2-7; TRBD1 matches 8 bases. V was pared by 5 bases and J by 3 bases, with 9 bases of the junction left unmatched. CDR3 length: 15 residues. In germline, CDR1 is MGHDK, CDR2 SYGVNS. The CDR3 bases are TGTGCCAGCAGTCCTACCGGGACAGGAAACTACGAGCAGTACTTC. This sequence encodes CASSPTGTGNYEQYF.

Comments on this clonotype: A much larger clone lies a single base off, so this may be a read error. J is TRBJ1-2 and V is TRBV30; D perhaps matches TRBD1 (5 bases). Germline CDR1 is GTSNPN and CDR2 is SVGIG (reference sequence). The CDR3 length is 14 residues. In nucleotides, the CDR3 is TGTGCCTGGAGGTACTCCGGGCAGGGACGGGGCTACGCCTTC. The encoded protein is CAWRYSGQGRGYAF. The variable domain in full, completed from reference TRBV30 and TRBJ1-2, reads SQTIHQWPATLVQPVGSPLSLECTVEGTSNPNLYWYRQAAGRGLQLLFYSVGIGQISSEVPQNLSASRPQDRQFILSSKKLLLSDSGFYLCAWRYSGQGRGYAFGSGTRLTVV.

The DNA for the CDR3 is TGCGCCAGCAGCTTGAAATTACAGGGGGAAGGAGGTACTGAAGCTTTCTTT. This codes for CASSLKLQGEGGTEAFF. The V gene is TRBV5-1, the J gene TRBJ1-1; 8 nucleotides match TRBD1. The germline V gene has CDR1 SGHRS and CDR2 YFSETQ. With 1 base clipped from V and 5 bases from J, the junction kept 13 bases outside the gene matches. The CDR3 is 17 amino acids.

This clonotype was detected ten times or more. The chain recombines TRBV11-2 with TRBJ1-3, with a tentative D call TRBD1 (5 bases). Between the trimmed V and J ends, which lost 1 base and 0 bases, there was a span of 10 bases. The CDR3 runs to 16 residues. Germline-derived CDR1 and CDR2 are SGHAT and FQNNGV. Written as DNA, the CDR3 is TGTGCCAGCAGCTTAGCCCCGGGACCCTCTGGAAACACCATATATTTT. Translated, it gives CASSLAPGPSGNTIYF.

The chain employs TRBV19 and TRBJ1-1, with a tentative D call TRBD1 (6 bases). The V end was cut by 8 bases, the J end by 1 base, with 20 bases between. CDR1 LNHDA and CDR2 SQIVND come from the germline V gene (reference sequence). The CDR3 runs 16 residues. The CDR3 DNA reads TGTGCCAGTGGGGAGACGGCAGGGGTATGGAACACTGAAGCTTTCTTT. This sequence encodes CASGETAGVWNTEAFF.

This clonotype was detected only a few times. V gene TRBV7-9 combines with J gene TRBJ2-1, with 7 bases matching TRBD1. Per germline, CDR1 SEHNR and CDR2 FQNEAQ (reference sequence). The CDR3 extends over 17 amino acids. V lost 0 bases to trimming and J lost 3 bases; unmatched junction nucleotides: 8. CDR3 bases: TGTGCCAGCAGCTTAGCCGACCCCAGGGGGTACTACAATGAGCAGTTCTTC. Its translation: CASSLADPRGYYNEQFF.

The genes are TRBV7-2 and TRBJ2-2, with TRBD2 identical over 7 bases. The CDR3 is 16 amino acids. V dropped 1 base and J dropped 2; count of bases not matched to a gene: 4. Germline loops: CDR1 SGHTA, CDR2 FQGNSA. DNA of the CDR3: TGTGCCAGCAGCTTAGAGCCTAGCGGTAACACCGGGGAGCTGTTTTTT. Amino acids: CASSLEPSGNTGELFF. Based on the CDR3 plus reference TRBV7-2 and TRBJ2-2, the full variable domain is GAGVSQSPSNKVTEKGKDVELRCDPISGHTALYWYRQSLGQGLEFLIYFQGNSAPDKSGLPSDRFSAERTGGSVSTLTIQRTQQEDSAVYLCASSLEPSGNTGELFFGEGSRLTVL.

The V gene is TRBV5-1, the J gene TRBJ2-1, with 10 nucleotides matching TRBD1. Germline CDR1 and CDR2: SGHRS and YFSETQ. Losses at the gene ends were 5 bases for V and 9 bases for J; bases not matched to a gene: 8. This CDR3 has 14 amino acids. The CDR3 sequence: CASSLGQGGGEQFF. CDR3 DNA sequence: TGCGCCAGCAGTCTAGGACAGGGGGGGGGTGAGCAGTTCTTC.

J is TRBJ1-1 and V is TRBV28; 11 nucleotides line up with TRBD1. Germline CDR1 is MDHEN and CDR2 is SYDVKM. This CDR3 is built from 15 residues. Trimming cost V 2 bases and J 5 bases; bases outside gene matches: 4. The DNA for the CDR3 is TGTGCCAGCAGTTTAAGGGACAGGGGGATGACTGAAGCTTTCTTT. This codes for CASSLRDRGMTEAFF.